This note documents a single T cell receptor beta chain sequence. This entry comes from a study of blood T cell repertoires in COVID-19. Whole-study context: The study drew acute and convalescent COVID-19 samples from the United States, Italy and Spain.

Methods used by the authors: Reference gene primer amplification in the assay estimated nucleated cell counts. TCRdb keeps only in-frame clones here, not all; method: immunoSEQ multiplex PCR. V, J and clone size derive from that table, while D and trimming were established from the DNA sequence. This table holds about 21,000 clones, roughly 85% found once. The material sequenced was peripheral blood. The TCR sequence derives from a human donor in a cohort sampled during active COVID-19.

CDR3 protein: CASSYGWTSRGELFF. CDR3 coding DNA: TGTGCCAGCAGTTACGGTTGGACATCCCGCGGGGAGCTGTTTTTT. The chain joins TRBV6-5 to TRBJ2-2; TRBD1 might be the D (5 bases). This CDR3 contains 15 residues. Between the trimmed V and J ends, which lost 2 bases and 7 bases, there was a span of 14 bases. Germline V gene sequence: CDR1 MNHEY, CDR2 SVGAGI.